Listed here are 13 T cell receptor beta chains from one sample, sequenced in a study of T cell repertoires in cytomegalovirus infection (dated by TCRdb to about 2019). Interpreted using the paper, the treatment or condition label stands for: in vitro stimulation with specific CMV peptide epitopes to enrich CMV-specific T cells. Reads for this sample came from an Illumina HiSeq 1500. TCRdb reprocessing: public reads trimmed at Q25 with fastp, clones called with MiXCR, in-frame beta chains kept. Rows are unified per CDR3 protein, each entry keeping the most common DNA and genes. Within this sample are 95,000 to 120,000 distinct CDR3 sequences, with 30% of them counted one time only. The ten top clones hold around 41% of the sample. Antigen specificity for these receptors is unknown. This sample comprised CD8+ T cells from cultured PBMCs, obtained from culture after CMV antigen stimulation. Receptor source: a human donor in good health (CMV status not recorded). Some clones in this sample may be carry-over from other donors' samples.

This clonotype was found a few times. The rearrangement links TRBV4-3 to TRBJ2-3; 9 bases are a match to TRBD1. Looked up from germline, CDR1 is LGHNA and CDR2 is YSLEER. V was clipped by 8 bases and J by 4 bases; unmatched bases: 10. The CDR3 contains 15 residues. The CDR3 DNA sequence: TGCGCCAGCCGTTTTACAGGGGGCCTGGCAGATACGCAGTATTTT. Translating it yields CASRFTGGLADTQYF.

The chain joins TRBV5-6 to TRBJ2-1, with TRBD2 matching over 13 bases. Trimming at V came to 5 bases and at J to 8 bases, leaving 10 bases not matched to a gene. This CDR3 region has 16 residues. CDR1 is SGHDT, CDR2 YYEEEE, per germline. DNA for the CDR3: TGTGCCAGCAGTCCCGGACTAGCGGGGGCCTTAGATGAGCAGTTCTTC. Protein sequence: CASSPGLAGALDEQFF.

This rearrangement joins TRBV20-1 to TRBJ2-7, with TRBD2 matching 7 bases. J lost 2 bases, V lost 1 base, and 2 bases had no gene match. This CDR3 spans 13 amino acids. Germline CDR1 reads DFQATT; CDR2 reads SNEGSKA (reference sequence). In DNA form, the CDR3 reads TGCAGTGCTAGAGTCCTAGCGGCCTACGAGCAGTACTTC. Protein sequence: CSARVLAAYEQYF.

This clonotype was seen repeatedly, ten times or more. For the CDR3, the DNA is TGTGCCAGCAGCCCTATGGCAGGGATAACAGATACGCAGTATTTT. It specifies CASSPMAGITDTQYF. The J gene is TRBJ2-3, the V gene TRBV6-2 or TRBV6-3, with TRBD1 as a possible D gene (5 bases). Per the germline V gene, CDR1 is MNHEY and CDR2 is SVGEGT. The V and J ends lost 6 bases and 3 bases respectively, with 16 bases between them. The CDR3 extends over 15 amino acids.

This chain connects TRBV4-2 to TRBJ1-3; D is unresolved. The V gene's germline CDR1 is LGHNA and CDR2 YNFKEQ. The V end lost 0 bases, the J end lost 3 bases, and 12 bases lay between the germline ends. This CDR3 has 16 amino acids. The CDR3 here is CASSQDSSGIGNTIYF. CDR3 coding DNA: TGTGCCAGCAGCCAAGATTCGAGCGGGATTGGAAACACCATATATTTT.

This chain uses TRBV4-3 with TRBJ2-5; 7 bases agree with TRBD2. The germline V gene encodes CDR1 LGHNA and CDR2 YSLEER. This CDR3 contains 17 residues. Unmatched junction bases numbered 11, after V lost 1 base and J lost 3 bases. CDR3 in amino acids: CASSQAGLYAGEETQYF. The DNA for the CDR3 is TGCGCCAGCAGCCAAGCGGGATTGTATGCGGGGGAAGAGACCCAGTACTTC.

The gene calls are TRBV28 and TRBJ2-7; maybe TRBD2 (5 bases). This CDR3 comprises 17 residues. V was shortened by 3 bases and J by 5 bases, with 23 bases between the two germline ends. Germline-derived CDR1 and CDR2 are MDHEN and SYDVKM. The CDR3 region has the DNA TGTGCCAGCAGTTTTCTCGGAGCCGCTCGGGGTGTCGACGAGCAGTACTTC. Its translation is CASSFLGAARGVDEQYF.

The J gene is TRBJ2-1, the V gene TRBV6-1, with D maybe TRBD1 (5 bases). Germline V gives CDR1 MNHNS, CDR2 SASEGT. V was trimmed by 5 bases and J by 8 bases, leaving 22 bases between them. The CDR3 runs to 16 residues. The DNA of the CDR3 is TGTGCCAGCAGTTACCAAGGCAGGGCTATAGTGGATGAGCAGTTCTTC. It is translated as CASSYQGRAIVDEQFF.

The chain uses TRBV4-2 and TRBJ1-5; no clear D gene. The CDR3 spans 13 residues. Germline V gene data show CDR1 as LGHNA and CDR2 as YNFKEQ. V lost 4 bases to trimming and J lost 5 bases, with 9 bases between them. CDR3 loop: CASSPRTDQPQHF. CDR3 sequence (DNA): TGTGCCAGCAGCCCTCGGACCGATCAGCCCCAGCATTTT.

The chain combines TRBV4-1 with TRBJ1-2, with D tentatively TRBD1 (6 bases). The CDR3 has 15 amino acids. Germline V gives CDR1 MGHRA, CDR2 YSYEKL. Trimming took 1 base from V and 2 from J, leaving 11 bases between them. The CDR3 loop reads CASSQVLGQNYGYTF. Written as DNA, the CDR3 is TGCGCCAGCAGCCAAGTTCTCGGACAGAACTATGGCTACACCTTC.

Ten or more counts support this clonotype. The chain combines TRBV5-1 with TRBJ2-3, with 11 bases that match TRBD2. V lost 4 bases to trimming and J lost 2 bases; unmatched junction nucleotides: 6. The CDR3 is 16 residues long. Germline CDR1 reads SGHRS; CDR2 reads YFSETQ. CDR3 residues: CASSLGTSGFTDTQYF. CDR3 DNA: TGCGCCAGCAGCCTCGGGACTAGCGGTTTCACAGATACGCAGTATTTT.

The rearrangement links TRBV6-2 or TRBV6-3 to TRBJ2-1, with 7 bases identical to TRBD1. Germline CDR1 MNHEY, CDR2 SVGEGT. The CDR3 covers 17 residues. J lost 3 bases, V lost 5 bases, and 13 bases had no gene match. CDR3 in DNA: TGTGCCAGCAGTCAACGTACAACGGGACAGCTCTACAATGAGCAGTTCTTC. Its protein is CASSQRTTGQLYNEQFF.

V is TRBV7-9 and J is TRBJ2-2; unclear D gene. Germline CDR1 and CDR2: SEHNR and FQNEAQ (reference sequence). The CDR3 is 14 amino acids. V was clipped by 5 bases and J by 4 bases, with 11 bases between them. As DNA, the CDR3 is TGTGCCAGCAGCAACCAGTGGCTCACCGGGGAGCTGTTTTTT. Translating it yields CASSNQWLTGELFF.